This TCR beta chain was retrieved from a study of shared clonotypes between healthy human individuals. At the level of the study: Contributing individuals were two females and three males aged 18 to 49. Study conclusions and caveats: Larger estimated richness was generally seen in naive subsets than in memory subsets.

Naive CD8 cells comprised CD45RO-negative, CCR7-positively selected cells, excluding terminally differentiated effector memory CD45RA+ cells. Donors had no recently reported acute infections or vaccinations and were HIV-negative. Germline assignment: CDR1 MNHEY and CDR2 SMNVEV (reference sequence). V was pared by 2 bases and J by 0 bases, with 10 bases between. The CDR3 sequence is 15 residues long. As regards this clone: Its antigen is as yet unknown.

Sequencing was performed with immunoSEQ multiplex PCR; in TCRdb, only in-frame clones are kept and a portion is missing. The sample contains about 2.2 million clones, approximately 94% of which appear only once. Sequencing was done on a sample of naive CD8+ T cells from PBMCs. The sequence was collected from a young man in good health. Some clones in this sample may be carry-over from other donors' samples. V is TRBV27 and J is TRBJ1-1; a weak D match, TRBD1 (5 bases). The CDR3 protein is CASSLGGALNTEAFF. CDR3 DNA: TGTGCCAGCAGTTTAGGTGGGGCCCTGAACACTGAAGCTTTCTTT.